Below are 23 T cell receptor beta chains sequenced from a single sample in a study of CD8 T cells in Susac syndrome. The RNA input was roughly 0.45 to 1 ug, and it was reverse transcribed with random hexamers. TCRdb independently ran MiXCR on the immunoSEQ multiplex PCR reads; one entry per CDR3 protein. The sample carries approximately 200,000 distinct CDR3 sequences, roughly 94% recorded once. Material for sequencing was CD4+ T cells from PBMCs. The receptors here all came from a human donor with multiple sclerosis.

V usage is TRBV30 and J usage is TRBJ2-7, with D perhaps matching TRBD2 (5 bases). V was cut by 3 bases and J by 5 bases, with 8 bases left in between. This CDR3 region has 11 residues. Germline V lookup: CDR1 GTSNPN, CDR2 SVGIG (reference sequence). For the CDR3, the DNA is TGTGCCTGGAGCCGGGGAAACGAGCAGTACTTC. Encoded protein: CAWSRGNEQYF.

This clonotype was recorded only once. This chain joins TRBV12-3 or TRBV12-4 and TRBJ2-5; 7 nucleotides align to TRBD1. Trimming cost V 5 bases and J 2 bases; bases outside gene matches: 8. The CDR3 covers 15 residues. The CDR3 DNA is TGTGCCAGCAGTCCAGGGGGACGGGTTCAAGAGACCCAGTACTTC. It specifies CASSPGGRVQETQYF.

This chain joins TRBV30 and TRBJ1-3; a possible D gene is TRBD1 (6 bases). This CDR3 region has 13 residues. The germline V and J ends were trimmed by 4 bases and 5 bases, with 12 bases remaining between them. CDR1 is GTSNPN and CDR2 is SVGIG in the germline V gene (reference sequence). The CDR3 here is CAWMRGFRNTIYF. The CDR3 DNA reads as TGTGCCTGGATGAGGGGGTTCCGAAACACCATATATTTT.

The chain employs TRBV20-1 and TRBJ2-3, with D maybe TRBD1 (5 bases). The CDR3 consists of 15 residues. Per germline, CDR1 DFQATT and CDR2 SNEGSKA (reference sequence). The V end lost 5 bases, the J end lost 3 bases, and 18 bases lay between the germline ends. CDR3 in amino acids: CSAFPDQQATDTQYF. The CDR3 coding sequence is TGCAGTGCTTTTCCGGACCAACAGGCTACAGATACGCAGTATTTT.

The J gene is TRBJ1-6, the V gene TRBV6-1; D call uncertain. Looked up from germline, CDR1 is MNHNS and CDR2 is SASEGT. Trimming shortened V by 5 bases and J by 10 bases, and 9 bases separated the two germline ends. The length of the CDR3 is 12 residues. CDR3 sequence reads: CASSRSGSPLHF. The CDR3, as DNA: TGTGCCAGCAGTAGAAGCGGGTCACCCCTCCACTTT.

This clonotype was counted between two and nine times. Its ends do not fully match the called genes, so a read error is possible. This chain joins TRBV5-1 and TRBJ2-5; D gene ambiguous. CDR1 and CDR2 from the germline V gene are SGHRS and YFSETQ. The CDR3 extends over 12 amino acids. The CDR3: CASSLDLETQYF. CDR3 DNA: TGTGCCAGCAGTTTAGATTTAGAGACCCAGTACTTC.

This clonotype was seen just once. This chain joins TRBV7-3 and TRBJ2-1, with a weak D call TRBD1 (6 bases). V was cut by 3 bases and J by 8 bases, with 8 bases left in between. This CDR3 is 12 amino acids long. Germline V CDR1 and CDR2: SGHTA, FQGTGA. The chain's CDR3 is CASSLTGYEQFF. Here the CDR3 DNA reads TGTGCCAGCAGCTTGACAGGTTATGAGCAGTTCTTC.

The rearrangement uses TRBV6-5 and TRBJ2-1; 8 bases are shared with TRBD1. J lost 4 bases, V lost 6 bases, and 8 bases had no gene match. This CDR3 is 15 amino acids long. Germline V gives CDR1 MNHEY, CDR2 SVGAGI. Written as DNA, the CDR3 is TGTGCCAGCAGCTTGGACAGGGATAGTTACAATGAGCAGTTCTTC. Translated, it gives CASSLDRDSYNEQFF.

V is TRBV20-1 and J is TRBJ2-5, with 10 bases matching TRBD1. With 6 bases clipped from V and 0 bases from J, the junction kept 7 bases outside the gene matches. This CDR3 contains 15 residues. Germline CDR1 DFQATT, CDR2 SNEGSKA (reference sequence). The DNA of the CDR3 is TGCAGTGCGACCGGGACAGGGGATTACCAAGAGACCCAGTACTTC. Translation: CSATGTGDYQETQYF.

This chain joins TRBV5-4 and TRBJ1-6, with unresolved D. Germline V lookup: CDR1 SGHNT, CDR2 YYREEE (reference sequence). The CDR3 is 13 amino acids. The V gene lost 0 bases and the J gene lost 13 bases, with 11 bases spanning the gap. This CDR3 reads CASSLERRRPLHF. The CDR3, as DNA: TGTGCCAGCAGCTTGGAGAGGAGGCGGCCCCTCCACTTT.

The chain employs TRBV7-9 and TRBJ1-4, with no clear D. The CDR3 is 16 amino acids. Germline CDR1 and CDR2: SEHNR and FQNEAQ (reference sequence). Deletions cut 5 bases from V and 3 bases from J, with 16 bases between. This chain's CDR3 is CASSPVLSGSNEKLFF. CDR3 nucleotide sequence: TGTGCCAGCAGCCCAGTGCTATCGGGGTCTAATGAAAAACTGTTTTTT.

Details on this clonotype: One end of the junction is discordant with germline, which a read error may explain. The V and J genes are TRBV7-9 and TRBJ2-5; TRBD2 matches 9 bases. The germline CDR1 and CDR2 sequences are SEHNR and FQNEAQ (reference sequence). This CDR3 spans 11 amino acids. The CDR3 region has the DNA TGTGCCAGCAGCTTAGGGGGACTAGCCGTATTC. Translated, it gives CASSLGGLAVF.

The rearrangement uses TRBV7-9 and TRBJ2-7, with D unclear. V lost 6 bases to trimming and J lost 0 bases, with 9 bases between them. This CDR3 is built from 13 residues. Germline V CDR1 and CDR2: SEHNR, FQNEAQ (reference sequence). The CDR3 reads CASSRMGSYEQYV. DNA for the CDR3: TGTGCCAGCAGTCGAATGGGCTCCTACGAGCAGTACGTC.

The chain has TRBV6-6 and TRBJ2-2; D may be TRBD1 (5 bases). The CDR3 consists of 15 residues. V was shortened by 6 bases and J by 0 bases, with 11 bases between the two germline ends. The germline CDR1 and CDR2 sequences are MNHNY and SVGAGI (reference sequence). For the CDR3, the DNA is TGTGCCAGCAGCCTGACAGACTCGAACACCGGGGAGCTGTTTTTT. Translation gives CASSLTDSNTGELFF.

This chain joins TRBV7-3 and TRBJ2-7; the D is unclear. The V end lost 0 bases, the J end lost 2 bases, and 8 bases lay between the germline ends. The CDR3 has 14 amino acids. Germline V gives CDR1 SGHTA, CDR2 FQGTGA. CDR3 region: CASSLTASPYEQYV. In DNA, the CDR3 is TGTGCCAGCAGCTTAACGGCATCCCCCTACGAGCAGTACGTC.

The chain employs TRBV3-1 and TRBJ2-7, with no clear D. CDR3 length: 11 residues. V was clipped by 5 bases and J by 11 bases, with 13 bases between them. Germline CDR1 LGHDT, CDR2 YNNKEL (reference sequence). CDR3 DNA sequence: TGTGCCAGCAGCTACAACCGCGTCGAGTACTTC. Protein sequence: CASSYNRVEYF.

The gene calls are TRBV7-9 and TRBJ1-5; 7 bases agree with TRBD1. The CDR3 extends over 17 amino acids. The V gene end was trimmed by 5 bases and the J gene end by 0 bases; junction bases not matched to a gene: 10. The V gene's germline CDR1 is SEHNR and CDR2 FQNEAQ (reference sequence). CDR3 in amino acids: CASSLGTEAFSNQPQHF. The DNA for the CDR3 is TGTGCCAGCAGCCTAGGGACAGAGGCATTTAGCAATCAGCCCCAGCATTTT. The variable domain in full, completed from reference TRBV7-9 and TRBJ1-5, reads DTGVSQNPRHKITKRGQNVTFRCDPISEHNRLYWYRQTLGQGPEFLTYFQNEAQLEKSRLLSDRFSAERPKGSFSTLEIQRTEQGDSAMYLCASSLGTEAFSNQPQHFGDGTRLSIL.

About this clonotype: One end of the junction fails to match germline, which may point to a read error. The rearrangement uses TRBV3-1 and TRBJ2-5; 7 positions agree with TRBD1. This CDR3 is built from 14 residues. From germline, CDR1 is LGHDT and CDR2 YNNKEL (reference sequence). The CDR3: CTSSHPTGTETQYF. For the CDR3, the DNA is TGTACCAGCAGCCATCCGACAGGGACCGAGACCCAGTACTTC.

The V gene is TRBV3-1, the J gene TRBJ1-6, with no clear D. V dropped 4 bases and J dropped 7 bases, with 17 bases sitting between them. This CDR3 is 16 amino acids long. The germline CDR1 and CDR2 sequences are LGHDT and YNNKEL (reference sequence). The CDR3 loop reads CASSRAEGLVNSPLHF. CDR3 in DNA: TGTGCCAGCAGCCGGGCCGAGGGATTGGTGAATTCACCCCTCCACTTT.

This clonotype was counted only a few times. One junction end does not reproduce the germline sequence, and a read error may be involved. The CDR3 nucleotides are TGTGCCAGCAGCCTAGCCCGACAGGGGGCGCGGCGCGAGCAGTACTTC. It yields the protein CASSLARQGARREQYF. J is TRBJ2-7 and V is TRBV7-8; the match to TRBD1 covers 10 bases. Per germline, CDR1 SGHVS and CDR2 FQNEAQ. CDR3 length equals 16 residues.

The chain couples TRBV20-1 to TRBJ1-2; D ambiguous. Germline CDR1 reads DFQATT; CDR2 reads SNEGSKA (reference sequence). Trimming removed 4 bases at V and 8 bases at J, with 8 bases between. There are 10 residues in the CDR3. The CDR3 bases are TGCAGTGCTATGTTGGAGGGCTACACCTTC. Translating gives CSAMLEGYTF.

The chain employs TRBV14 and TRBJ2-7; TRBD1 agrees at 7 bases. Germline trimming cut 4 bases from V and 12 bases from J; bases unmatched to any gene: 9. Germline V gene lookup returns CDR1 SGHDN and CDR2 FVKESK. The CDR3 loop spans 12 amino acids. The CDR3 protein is CASSLTGVSWYF. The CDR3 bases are TGTGCCAGCAGCCTCACAGGGGTGAGCTGGTACTTC.

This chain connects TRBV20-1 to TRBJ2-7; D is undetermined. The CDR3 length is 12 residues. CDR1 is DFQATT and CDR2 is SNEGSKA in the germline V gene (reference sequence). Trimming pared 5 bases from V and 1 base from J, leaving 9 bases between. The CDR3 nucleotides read TGCAGTGCTGAGGACGGTTCCTACGAGCAGTACTTC. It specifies CSAEDGSYEQYF.